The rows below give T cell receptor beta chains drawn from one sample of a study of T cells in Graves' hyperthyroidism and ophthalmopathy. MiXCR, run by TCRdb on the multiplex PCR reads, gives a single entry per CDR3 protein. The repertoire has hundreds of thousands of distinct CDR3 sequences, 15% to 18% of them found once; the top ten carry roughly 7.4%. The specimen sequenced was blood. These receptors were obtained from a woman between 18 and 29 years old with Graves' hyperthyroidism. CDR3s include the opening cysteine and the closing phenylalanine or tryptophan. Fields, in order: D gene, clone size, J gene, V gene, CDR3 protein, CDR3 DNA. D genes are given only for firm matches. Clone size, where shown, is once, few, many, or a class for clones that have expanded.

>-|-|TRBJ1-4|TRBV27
CASSLSPGFGDEKLFF
TGTGCCAGCAGTTTATCCCCAGGGTTTGGGGATGAAAAACTGTTTTTT
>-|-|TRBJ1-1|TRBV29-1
CSVEFSVFGKGFF
TGCAGCGTTGAGTTCTCTGTCTTTGGGAAGGGTTTCTTT
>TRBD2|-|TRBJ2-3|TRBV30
CAWSVIVAGDTQYF
TGTGCCTGGAGTGTAATAGTAGCGGGAGATACGCAGTATTTT
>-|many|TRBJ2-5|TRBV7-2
CASSLLPGPPPYF
TGTGCCAGCAGCTTACTACCGGGACCTCCCCCGTACTTC
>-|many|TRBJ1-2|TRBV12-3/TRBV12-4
CASSLAYGYTF
TGTGCCAGCAGTTTAGCCTATGGCTACACCTTC
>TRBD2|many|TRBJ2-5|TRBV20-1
CSAREAGGGETQYF
TGCAGTGCTAGAGAAGCGGGAGGGGGGGAGACCCAGTACTTC
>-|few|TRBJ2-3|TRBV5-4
CASSLPSVPVDTQYF
TGTGCCAGCAGCTTGCCTAGCGTCCCGGTAGATACGCAGTATTTT
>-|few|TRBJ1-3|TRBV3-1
CASEARSGNTIYF
TGTGCCAGCGAGGCCCGCTCTGGAAACACCATATATTTT
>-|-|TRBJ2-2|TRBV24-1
CATSDLGQGGGELFF
TGTGCCACCAGTGATTTAGGGCAGGGCGGCGGGGAGCTGTTTTTT
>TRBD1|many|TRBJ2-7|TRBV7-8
CASSVPGQGADEQYF
TGTGCCAGCAGCGTACCGGGACAGGGGGCGGACGAGCAGTACTTC
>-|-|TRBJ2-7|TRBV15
CATSRDSASVSSYEQYF
TGTGCCACCAGCAGAGATTCGGCTAGCGTGAGCTCCTACGAGCAGTACTTC
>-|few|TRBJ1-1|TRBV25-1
CASSEGPTGRTTNHATEAFF
TGTGCCAGCAGTGAAGGCCCCACAGGGAGGACCACTAACCACGCCACTGAAGCTTTCTTT
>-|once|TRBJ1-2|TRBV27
CASRGPGQSYGYTF
TGTGCCAGCAGGGGGCCCGGGCAGTCCTATGGCTACACCTTC
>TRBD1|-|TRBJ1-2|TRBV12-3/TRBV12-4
CASSFWQGASGYTF
TGTGCCAGCAGTTTTTGGCAGGGGGCGAGTGGCTACACCTTC
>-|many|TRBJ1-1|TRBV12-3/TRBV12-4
CASKPLDMMNTEAFF
TGTGCCAGCAAACCCCTCGACATGATGAACACTGAAGCTTTCTTT
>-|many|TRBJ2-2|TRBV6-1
CASSYGGELFF
TGTGCCAGCAGTTATGGCGGGGAGCTGTTTTTT
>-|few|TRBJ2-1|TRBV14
CASSLTTGTSFSYNEQFF
TGTGCCAGCAGCCTCACAACAGGAACGAGCTTCTCCTACAATGAGCAGTTCTTC
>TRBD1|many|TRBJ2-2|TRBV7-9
CASSADRDRKNWYTGELFF
TGTGCCAGCAGCGCCGACCGGGACAGGAAAAATTGGTACACCGGGGAGCTGTTTTTT
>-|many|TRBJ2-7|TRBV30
CAWRTSYEQYF
TGTGCCTGGAGAACCAGCTACGAGCAGTACTTC
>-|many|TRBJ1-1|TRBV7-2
CASSKAPANTEAFF
TGTGCCAGCAGCAAAGCTCCAGCGAACACTGAAGCTTTCTTT
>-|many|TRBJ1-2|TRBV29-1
CSVPSGRGYTF
TGCAGCGTTCCTTCGGGACGTGGCTACACCTTC
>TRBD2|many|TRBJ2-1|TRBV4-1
CASSQLGLAGNEQFF
TGCGCCAGCAGCCAACTGGGACTAGCGGGGAATGAGCAGTTCTTC
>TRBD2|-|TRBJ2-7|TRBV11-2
CASSLELGLAGGNEQYF
TGTGCCAGCAGCTTAGAACTTGGACTAGCGGGAGGGAACGAGCAGTACTTC
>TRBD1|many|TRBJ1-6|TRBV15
CATSRTGTESPLHF
TGTGCCACCAGCAGGACAGGGACGGAATCACCCCTCCACTTT
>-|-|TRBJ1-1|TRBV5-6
CASSHGGYGLNTEAFF
TGTGCCAGCAGCCACGGGGGATACGGGTTGAACACTGAAGCTTTCTTT
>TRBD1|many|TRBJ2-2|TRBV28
CASKGQALLTGELFF
TGTGCCAGCAAGGGACAGGCATTACTCACCGGGGAGCTGTTTTTT
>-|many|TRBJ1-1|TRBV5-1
CASSLARANTEAFF
TGCGCCAGCAGCTTAGCCAGGGCGAACACTGAAGCTTTCTTT
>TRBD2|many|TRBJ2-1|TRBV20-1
CSARPTELAGDENEQFF
TGCAGTGCTAGGCCTACCGAACTAGCGGGAGATGAGAATGAGCAGTTCTTC
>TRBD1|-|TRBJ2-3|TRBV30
CAWRPTGTGDTDTQYF
TGTGCCTGGAGACCCACCGGGACAGGGGACACAGATACGCAGTATTTT
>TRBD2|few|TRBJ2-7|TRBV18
CASSPLKGSGGTYEQYF
TGTGCCAGCTCACCTCTAAAAGGGTCCGGGGGGACCTACGAGCAGTACTTC
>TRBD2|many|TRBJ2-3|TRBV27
CASSPRLAGGPTDTQYF
TGTGCCAGCAGCCCCCGACTAGCGGGGGGCCCCACAGATACGCAGTATTTT
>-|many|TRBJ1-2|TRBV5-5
CASSLSHSPQYGYGYTF
TGTGCCAGCAGCTTAAGTCACTCCCCCCAGTACGGCTATGGCTACACCTTC
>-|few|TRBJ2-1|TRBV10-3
CAISAPDTARYNEQFF
TGTGCCATCAGTGCCCCCGACACTGCCAGGTACAATGAGCAGTTCTTC
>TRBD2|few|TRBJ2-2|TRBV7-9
CASSRPREGQGELFF
TGTGCCAGCAGCCGCCCCAGGGAGGGGCAGGGGGAGCTGTTTTTT
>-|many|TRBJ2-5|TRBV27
CASTRDEAQRSQETQYF
TGTGCCAGCACTCGCGATGAGGCACAGAGGTCCCAAGAGACCCAGTACTTC
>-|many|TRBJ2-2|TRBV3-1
CASSQGRDTANTGELFF
TGTGCCAGCAGCCAAGGCCGGGACACCGCGAACACCGGGGAGCTGTTTTTT
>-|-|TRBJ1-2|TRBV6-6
CASSYSPGRPKDYGYTF
TGTGCCAGCAGTTACTCACCGGGTCGGCCTAAAGACTATGGCTACACCTTC
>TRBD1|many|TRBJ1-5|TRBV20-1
CSAWDRGRWSQPQHF
TGCAGTGCTTGGGACAGGGGGCGGTGGAGTCAGCCCCAGCATTTT
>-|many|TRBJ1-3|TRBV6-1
CASSELTVSGNTIYF
TGTGCCAGCAGTGAACTTACGGTCTCTGGAAACACCATATATTTT
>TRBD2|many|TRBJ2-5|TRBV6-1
CASSRTSGSGTQYF
TGTGCCAGCAGTCGGACTAGCGGGTCCGGGACCCAGTACTTC
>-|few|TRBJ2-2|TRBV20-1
CSARISRTASTGELFF
TGCAGTGCTAGGATTTCTAGAACCGCGAGCACCGGGGAGCTGTTTTTT
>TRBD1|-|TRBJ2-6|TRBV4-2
CASSQGEQGAFSGANVLTF
TGTGCCAGCAGCCAGGGGGAACAGGGGGCTTTCTCTGGGGCCAACGTCCTGACTTTC
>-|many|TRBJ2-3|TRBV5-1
CASFPAPTLTDTQYF
TGCGCCAGCTTTCCCGCGCCGACTCTCACAGATACGCAGTATTTT
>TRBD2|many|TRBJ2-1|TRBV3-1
CASSQGLENEQFF
TGTGCCAGCAGCCAGGGACTAGAGAATGAGCAGTTCTTC
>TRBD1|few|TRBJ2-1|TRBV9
CASSADRVLDEQFF
TGTGCCAGCAGCGCTGACAGGGTCCTAGATGAGCAGTTCTTC
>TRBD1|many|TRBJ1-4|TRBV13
CASSRDRATNEKLFF
TGTGCCAGCAGCAGAGACAGGGCAACTAATGAAAAACTGTTTTTT
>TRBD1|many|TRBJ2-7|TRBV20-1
CSGRKGTGGPYEQYF
TGCAGTGGCAGAAAAGGAACAGGGGGGCCGTACGAGCAGTACTTC
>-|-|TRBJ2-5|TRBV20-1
CSARDVWQETQYF
TGCAGTGCTAGAGATGTTTGGCAAGAGACCCAGTACTTC
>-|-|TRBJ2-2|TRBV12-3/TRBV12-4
CASSLKKGANTGEPFF
TGTGCCAGCAGTTTAAAAAAGGGAGCCAACACCGGGGAGCCGTTTTTT
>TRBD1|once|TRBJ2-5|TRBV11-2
CASSSNRGRIETQYF
TGTGCCAGCAGCTCCAACAGGGGGCGCATAGAGACCCAGTACTTC
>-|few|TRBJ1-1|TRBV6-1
CASSALIKGFF
TGTGCCAGCAGCGCGTTAATAAAGGGTTTCTTT
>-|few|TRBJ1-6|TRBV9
CASSSEQVYNSPLHF
TGTGCCAGCAGCTCCGAGCAGGTCTATAATTCACCCCTCCACTTT
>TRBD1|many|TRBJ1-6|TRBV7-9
CASSDRDRGGNSPLHF
TGTGCCAGCAGCGACCGGGACAGGGGTGGTAATTCACCCCTCCACTTT
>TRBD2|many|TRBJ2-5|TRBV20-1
CSASFRTSGRQETQYF
TGCAGTGCTAGTTTTCGGACTAGCGGGAGGCAGGAGACCCAGTACTTC
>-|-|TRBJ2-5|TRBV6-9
CASSYWNAGGRETQYF
TGTGCCAGCAGTTACTGGAATGCCGGAGGGCGTGAGACCCAGTACTTC
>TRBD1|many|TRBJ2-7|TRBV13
CASRSRTGSYEQYF
TGTGCCAGCAGATCCAGGACAGGGAGTTACGAGCAGTACTTC
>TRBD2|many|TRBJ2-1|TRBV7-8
CASSLGREGPLSYNEQFF
TGTGCCAGCAGCTTAGGTCGGGAGGGCCCATTGTCCTACAATGAGCAGTTCTTC
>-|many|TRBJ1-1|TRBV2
CASSRDQPRAEAFF
TGTGCCAGCAGCCGGGACCAACCAAGGGCTGAAGCTTTCTTT
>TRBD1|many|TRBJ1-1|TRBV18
CASSSGTGERAFF
TGTGCCAGCTCGTCCGGGACAGGGGAAAGAGCTTTCTTT
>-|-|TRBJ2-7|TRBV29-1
CSARARATYEQYF
TGCAGCGCTCGTGCCCGGGCCACCTACGAGCAGTACTTC